The 5 T cell receptor beta chains below all came from one sample that was sequenced in a study of CD8+CD57+ T cells in acquired aplastic anemia. Genomic DNA constituted the template upon which TCR beta VDJ and CDR3 profiling was performed. TCRdb re-derived calls from the reads in MiXCR, one entry per CDR3 protein. This sample has about 190,000 distinct CDR3 sequences, with approximately 50% found just once. Flow cytometry had shown expanded CD8+CD57+ cells in the patients chosen for sequencing. The sequencing sample was made of sorted CD4+, CD8+, or CD8+CD57+ T cells (not recorded which) from PBMCs. The receptor source for this set is a human donor with aplastic anemia.

The rearrangement uses TRBV6-1 and TRBJ2-3; D ambiguous. CDR1 is MNHNS, CDR2 SASEGT, per germline. V shed 3 bases and J shed 5 bases, with 3 bases lying between them. CDR3 length: 11 residues. CDR3 loop: CASSEVDTQYF. The DNA for the CDR3 is TGTGCCAGCAGTGAGGTAGATACGCAGTATTTT.

The table lists this clonotype with many counts. This chain joins TRBV5-5 and TRBJ1-5; weak D call: TRBD1 (5 bases). Trimming stripped 0 bases from V and 0 bases from J, with 7 bases between. The CDR3 is made up of 15 amino acids. The germline V gene has CDR1 SGHKS and CDR2 YYEKEE (reference sequence). The CDR3 region is CASSLEGLSNQPQHF. DNA for the CDR3: TGTGCCAGCAGCTTGGAGGGGCTTAGCAATCAGCCCCAGCATTTT.

This chain joins TRBV4-3 and TRBJ2-1; D possibly corresponds to TRBD2 (5 bases). V was clipped by 5 bases and J by 4 bases, with 12 bases between them. CDR3 length equals 14 residues. Germline CDR1 is LGHNA and CDR2 is YSLEER. The CDR3 spells CASSFGLLYNEQFF. For the CDR3, the DNA is TGCGCCAGCAGCTTTGGACTTCTTTACAATGAGCAGTTCTTC.

This clonotype showed up many times. The rearrangement joins TRBV9 to TRBJ2-3; no definite D call. The V gene lost 0 bases and the J gene lost 2 bases, with 10 bases spanning the gap. The CDR3 is 15 residues long. Germline lookup yields CDR1 SGDLS and CDR2 YYNGEE. CDR3 in amino acids: CASSVVPQHTDTQYF. Here the CDR3 DNA reads TGTGCCAGCAGCGTAGTCCCCCAGCACACAGATACGCAGTATTTT.

V usage is TRBV19 and J usage is TRBJ1-1; maybe TRBD1 (6 bases). There are 15 residues in the CDR3. V was shortened by 8 bases and J by 0 bases, with 16 bases between the two germline ends. Germline-derived CDR1 and CDR2 are LNHDA and SQIVND (reference sequence). Written as DNA, the CDR3 is TGTGCCAGTGCCCTCTCAACAGGGTTGAACACTGAAGCTTTCTTT. Its protein is CASALSTGLNTEAFF.